One sample yielded the 23 T cell receptor beta chains listed below, sequenced in a study of T cell responses to AZD1222 COVID-19 vaccine. Sequencing was performed with immunoSEQ multiplex PCR; in TCRdb, only in-frame clones are kept and a portion is missing. The profile shows around 140,000 clones, around nine tenths of them singletons. The specimen was peripheral blood, collected on day 0 of AZD1222 vaccination. The source of these receptors is an adult in good health.

This CDR3 is CASSPGLGELFF. DNA for the CDR3: TGTGCCAGCAGTCCCGGGCTCGGGGAGCTGTTTTTT. The chain uses TRBV12-3 or TRBV12-4 and TRBJ2-2; D is unclear. CDR3 size: 12 residues. V was clipped by 5 bases and J by 7 bases, with 8 bases between them.

The CDR3 DNA reads TGTGCCAGCAGCGTAGTGGGGCGGGACCCTACCGAGCAGTACTTC. It specifies CASSVVGRDPTEQYF. The V gene is TRBV9, the J gene TRBJ2-7; maybe TRBD2 (6 bases). CDR1 and CDR2 from the germline V gene are SGDLS and YYNGEE. The germline V and J ends were trimmed by 0 bases and 6 bases, with 16 bases remaining between them. The length of the CDR3 is 15 residues.

The V and J genes are TRBV9 and TRBJ1-3, with D unresolved. Germline V gene sequence: CDR1 SGDLS, CDR2 YYNGEE. The V gene lost 5 bases and the J gene lost 0 bases, with 15 bases spanning the gap. The CDR3 has 16 residues. CDR3 sequence reads: CASSSGVSRSGNTIYF. The CDR3 DNA reads TGTGCCAGCAGTTCCGGGGTTTCCCGCTCTGGAAACACCATATATTTT.

The V gene is TRBV25-1, the J gene TRBJ2-2, with D hard to call. The germline V gene has CDR1 MGHDK and CDR2 SYGVNS. Trimming removed 7 bases at V and 4 bases at J, with 4 bases between. This CDR3 contains 11 residues. CDR3 residues: CASTSTGELFF. The DNA for the CDR3 is TGTGCCAGCACTTCCACCGGGGAGCTGTTTTTT.

The CDR3, as DNA: TGTGCCAGCAGTTATGGGGGCCCCTACGAGCAGTACTTC. This encodes CASSYGGPYEQYF. The chain links TRBV6-6 to TRBJ2-7; maybe TRBD1 (6 bases). Looked up from germline, CDR1 is MNHNY and CDR2 is SVGAGI (reference sequence). This CDR3 spans 13 amino acids. The V end lost 3 bases, the J end lost 2 bases, and 8 bases lay between the germline ends.

This chain links TRBV20-1 with TRBJ1-2; D may be TRBD1 (6 bases). Germline V lookup: CDR1 DFQATT, CDR2 SNEGSKA (reference sequence). Trimming stripped 3 bases from V and 3 bases from J, with 11 bases between. CDR3 length equals 13 residues. The CDR3 loop is CSASTAGDYGYTF. The CDR3 DNA reads as TGCAGTGCTAGTACCGCAGGGGACTATGGCTACACCTTC.

This sequence joins TRBV6-2 or TRBV6-3 and TRBJ1-4; a weak D match, TRBD1 (5 bases). Germline V gene lookup returns CDR1 MNHEY and CDR2 SVGEGT. The V end was cut by 0 bases, the J end by 7 bases, with 15 bases between. CDR3 length equals 16 residues. CDR3 sequence (DNA): TGTGCCAGCAGTTACTCTGCGGGGCGCCGACGTGAAAAACTGTTTTTT. This encodes CASSYSAGRRREKLFF.

The CDR3 DNA reads TGTGCCAGTAGCAACAGGGTCGGGTATGGCTACACCTTC. Translating gives CASSNRVGYGYTF. The rearrangement uses TRBV19 and TRBJ1-2; possible D gene TRBD1, 6 bases. Germline-derived CDR1 and CDR2 are LNHDA and SQIVND (reference sequence). V lost 6 bases, J lost 5 bases, and 13 bases lay in between. The CDR3 has 13 amino acids.

This chain connects TRBV23-1 to TRBJ2-7; TRBD1 agrees at 9 bases. TRBV23-1 has ORF status, its function being uncertain. The CDR3 loop spans 15 amino acids. The J segment lost 3 bases and the V segment lost 0 bases, leaving 3 bases of the junction unmatched. The CDR3 loop is CASSQSSGQGYEQYF. The CDR3 nucleotides are TGCGCCAGCAGTCAATCTTCGGGACAGGGCTACGAGCAGTACTTC.

The chain combines TRBV27 with TRBJ2-3, with TRBD2 as a possible D gene (5 bases). This CDR3 has 17 residues. CDR1 is MNHEY and CDR2 is SMNVEV in the germline V gene (reference sequence). V shed 0 bases and J shed 0 bases, with 13 bases lying between them. This chain's CDR3 is CASSLSLTTISTDTQYF. The CDR3 DNA sequence: TGTGCCAGCAGTTTATCGTTGACTACCATCAGCACAGATACGCAGTATTTT.

This clone came up once. The rearrangement joins TRBV11-3 to TRBJ1-3; a weak D match, TRBD1 (5 bases). Trimming cost V 1 base and J 2 bases, with 9 bases left between them. The CDR3 is made up of 15 amino acids. From germline, CDR1 is SGHNT and CDR2 YENEEA. Here the CDR3 DNA reads TGTGCCAGCAGCTTAGCCGGGGCGCCTGGAAACACCATATATTTT. Its translation: CASSLAGAPGNTIYF.

There are a few counts of this clone. This chain joins TRBV7-8 and TRBJ2-1; D is unclear. V lost 0 bases to trimming and J lost 6 bases, with 6 bases between them. The CDR3 spans 13 residues. Germline CDR1 SGHVS, CDR2 FQNEAQ. The CDR3 nucleotides are TGTGCCAGCAGCTTAGCGCTTAGCAATGAGCAGTTCTTC. Translating gives CASSLALSNEQFF.

This clone was found once. The rearrangement uses TRBV2 and TRBJ1-5; D is unresolved. Germline CDR1 and CDR2: SNHLY and FYNNEI. The CDR3 contains 15 residues. V dropped 7 bases and J dropped 0 bases, with 13 bases sitting between them. Here the CDR3 DNA reads TGTGCCAGCAAGCCCGGACGGATTAGCAATCAGCCCCAGCATTTT. This translates into CASKPGRISNQPQHF.

The rearrangement links TRBV7-2 to TRBJ1-2; TRBD1 matches at 9 bases. CDR1 and CDR2 (germline): SGHTA, FQGNSA. Germline trimming cut 4 bases from V and 7 bases from J; bases unmatched to any gene: 13. The CDR3 covers 16 residues. CDR3 sequence (DNA): TGTGCCAGCAGCTCTACCGGGACAGGGTATCTGTCTGGCTACACCTTC. Translated: CASSSTGTGYLSGYTF.

V is TRBV30 and J is TRBJ2-5; a possible D gene is TRBD2 (5 bases). Between the trimmed V and J ends, which lost 3 bases and 5 bases, there was a span of 13 bases. The CDR3 runs 13 residues. CDR1 and CDR2 (germline): GTSNPN, SVGIG (reference sequence). Written as DNA, the CDR3 is TGTGCCTGGAGCTTTCGCCTAGCTGAGACCCAGTACTTC. Translating gives CAWSFRLAETQYF.

CDR3 sequence reads: CASSFDSLYEQYF. The CDR3 nucleotides read TGTGCCAGCAGCTTTGACTCTCTCTACGAGCAGTACTTC. The V and J genes are TRBV5-6 and TRBJ2-7; no clear D gene. Germline V gene lookup returns CDR1 SGHDT and CDR2 YYEEEE. V was shortened by 2 bases and J by 3 bases, with 9 bases between the two germline ends. The CDR3 covers 13 residues. Full variable domain (outside the CDR3, taken from reference TRBV5-6 and TRBJ2-7): DAGVTQSPTHLIKTRGQQVTLRCSPKSGHDTVSWYQQALGQGPQFIFQYYEEEERQRGNFPDRFSGHQFPNYSSELNVNALLLGDSALYLCASSFDSLYEQYFGPGTRLTVT.

This clone was recorded only once. The rearrangement joins TRBV4-3 to TRBJ1-4; a possible D gene is TRBD1 (6 bases). Between the trimmed V and J ends, which lost 2 bases and 3 bases, there was a span of 10 bases. The CDR3 is made up of 15 amino acids. Germline lookup yields CDR1 LGHNA and CDR2 YSLEER. CDR3 residues: CASSQLGTPNEKLFF. The CDR3 nucleotides are TGCGCCAGCAGCCAACTCGGGACACCTAATGAAAAACTGTTTTTT.

The rearrangement uses TRBV6-5 and TRBJ1-3; D is ambiguous. Germline assignment: CDR1 MNHEY and CDR2 SVGAGI. The CDR3 contains 13 residues. Between the trimmed V and J ends, which lost 11 bases and 7 bases, there was a span of 18 bases. The CDR3 coding sequence is TGTGCCTATCCGGTAGACTTCCGGAACACCATATATTTT. Translation: CAYPVDFRNTIYF.

A single count supports this clone. This sequence joins TRBV6-5 and TRBJ2-2, with 8 bases lining up with TRBD2. J gave up 2 bases and V 6 bases, and 2 bases lay outside the gene matches. CDR1 and CDR2 from the germline V gene are MNHEY and SVGAGI. The CDR3 is 14 amino acids. CDR3 in DNA: TGTGCCAGCAGACGGGGGGGAAACACCGGGGAGCTGTTTTTT. This codes for CASRRGGNTGELFF.

This chain joins TRBV30 and TRBJ2-5, with D possibly matching TRBD2 (6 bases). CDR1 is GTSNPN, CDR2 SVGIG, per germline (reference sequence). V gave up 1 base and J gave up 2 bases, with 11 bases separating them. CDR3 length: 14 residues. The CDR3 DNA is TGTGCCTGGAGTGCCCGCGGGGTTCAAGAGACCCAGTACTTC. Residues: CAWSARGVQETQYF.

The rearrangement links TRBV18 to TRBJ1-1, with 9 bases identical to TRBD1. CDR1 and CDR2 from the germline V gene are KGHSH and LQKENI. With 3 bases clipped from V and 4 bases from J, the junction kept 15 bases outside the gene matches. CDR3 length: 18 amino acids. CDR3: CASSPIEQGAIGGTEAFF. CDR3 nucleotide sequence: TGTGCCAGCTCACCGATCGAACAGGGGGCAATTGGAGGCACTGAAGCTTTCTTT.

A note on this clone: An end of the junction differs from the germline gene, which may be a read error. The V and J genes are TRBV10-1 and TRBJ1-3; D is undetermined. The CDR3 is made up of 15 amino acids. Per germline, CDR1 WNHNN and CDR2 SYGVQD (reference sequence). The CDR3 DNA reads as TGCGCCAGCAGTGAACCCTATCTAGGGTTAAACCCCATATATTTT. This sequence encodes CASSEPYLGLNPIYF.

The chain's CDR3 is CASGWEGGTSVYEQFF. In DNA, the CDR3 is TGTGCTAGTGGTTGGGAAGGCGGGACTAGCGTCTATGAGCAGTTCTTC. J is TRBJ2-1 and V is TRBV12-5; 10 nucleotides match TRBD2. Losses at the gene ends were 4 bases for V and 8 bases for J; bases not matched to a gene: 11. The CDR3 consists of 16 residues. The V gene's germline CDR1 is LGHNT and CDR2 FRNRAP.